The T cell receptor (beta chain) described here comes from a study of blood T cell repertoires in COVID-19 (dated by TCRdb to the early 2020s). Regarding the complete study: Samples from collaborators originated in the United States, Italy and Spain and spanned both the acute and convalescent phases of COVID-19. The prospective study material was composed of cDNA or gDNA derived from T cells, B-cell-depleted T cells, or PBMCs. Subjects who had been exposed to COVID-19, were actively infected with it, or had recovered from it provided the deeply sampled blood TCRbeta repertoires that made up the dataset. A freely available public database, intended as a resource for researchers studying the immune response to SARS-CoV-2, is where the repertoires were released. Samples were obtained from the ongoing ImmuneRACE study (first 160 participants) and from approximately 1,200 subjects provided by 6 global collaborators. A de-identified subject ID, COVID-19 status, age in years and sex were almost always included in the sample metadata. HLA class I and class II types, where available, came from metadata supplied by the sample provider rather than from assay-based typing. Overall results and qualifications from the work: How much clinical and demographic metadata was included differed by source and by participant, and the metadata was provided uncurated.

The collaborating institutions used their own protocols to collect whole blood in K2EDTA tubes. For TCRbeta analysis, collaborators shipped samples in one of three forms: frozen whole blood, isolated PBMCs, or DNA extracted from either of those sample types. TCRbeta CDR3 regions were amplified from genomic DNA using the immunoSEQ Assay, a bias-controlled multiplex PCR. In the authors' own workflow: The number of nucleated cells in each sample was estimated by amplification of reference gene primers within the assay. To quantify the absolute abundance of each unique TCRbeta CDR3 rearrangement, sequence reads were collapsed and filtered. For each sample, productive Simpson clonality was calculated by taking the square root of Simpson's diversity index across productive rearrangements. Entries here come from immuneACCESS through TCRdb and include only in-frame sequences with V and J called. Some clones fail to appear in such tables; in the studies checked, an unresolved V gene covers under half of the shortfall, and the cause of the remainder is unknown. That table is the source of V, J and clone size, and D and trimming were worked out from the DNA. Counted in this sample were roughly 150,000 clones; around 91% of them appeared once. The top ten constitute about 16% of the sample.

Comment on this clone: Which antigen it targets is not known. No much larger clone exists at a distance of one base, and base qualities are not known.

The clonotype originates from a woman aged 40 to 49 with acute or convalescent COVID-19. The sequenced material came from peripheral blood.

The encoded CDR3 is CASSAFRGSSTDTQYF. At the DNA level, the sequence is TGTGCCAGCAGCGCATTCAGGGGATCTAGCACAGATACGCAGTATTTT. The rearranged chain carries TRBV9 and TRBJ2-3; matching of 6 bases hints at TRBD1 as the D gene. The germline V gene yields SGDLS for CDR1 and YYNGEE for CDR2. The cysteine opens and the phenylalanine closes a CDR3 of 16 amino acids. This entry keeps only the CDR3 DNA: 48 bases, framed from base 1. The junction shows trimming of 3 bases on V and 0 bases on J, plus 14 bases between the germline ends. With the portions outside the CDR3 filled from the reference TRBV9 and TRBJ2-3 genes, the complete variable region becomes DSGVTQTPKHLITATGQRVTLRCSPRSGDLSVYWYQQSLDQGLQFLIQYYNGEERAKGNILERFSAQQFPDLHSELNLSSLELGDSALYFCASSAFRGSSTDTQYFGPGTRLTVL.